The T cell receptor (beta chain) described here comes from a study of identical twins. Findings of the study overall: Without tracking the same donors, conclusions rested on cross-sectional statistical analysis. The more abundant beta clonotypes in cord blood had fewer insertions, and memory repertoires did not show this.

Carrying unique molecular identifiers, the cDNA also gained a universal primer site through template switching. TCRdb reanalysed the 5' RACE reads using MiXCR and keeps one entry per CDR3 protein. The sample consists of approximately 630,000 distinct CDR3 sequences, just over 7% of them appearing once. Each donor (without exception) was a healthy Caucasian. This clonotype was seen only a few times. Its matching antigen is unknown. These same records also appear under a second study, on yellow fever vaccine responses in identical twins.

This TCR derives from a woman aged 18-29 years in good health. Specimen: PBMCs.

The CDR3 coding sequence is TGCAGTGCTGGCGGGGGGACGGCCCAGTACTTC. Amino acids: CSAGGGTAQYF. The V call is TRBV20-1, the J call TRBJ2-5, with 8 bases identical to TRBD2. The ends lost 5 bases at V and 9 bases at J; junction bases unmatched: 5. The CDR3 consists of 11 residues. The germline CDR1 and CDR2 sequences are DFQATT and SNEGSKA (reference sequence).